These 4 T cell receptor beta chains share one sample of origin, sequenced in a study of T cell responses to AZD1222 COVID-19 vaccine. Sequencing used immunoSEQ multiplex PCR; TCRdb keeps in-frame clones, though not all of them. The sample yields approximately 160,000 clones, 93% seen once. Sequenced material: peripheral blood, taken on day 0 of AZD1222 vaccination. These receptors were taken from an adult in good health.

The table lists this clone with a count of one. The genes are TRBV10-3 and TRBJ2-3; 11 nucleotides line up with TRBD2. This CDR3 has 15 residues. Germline values: CDR1 ENHRY, CDR2 SYGVKD. Losses at the gene ends were 4 bases for V and 5 bases for J; bases not matched to a gene: 5. The DNA for the CDR3 is TGTGCCATCAGTGTTAGCGGGGGGGCCTTAGATACGCAGTATTTT. It encodes CAISVSGGALDTQYF.

This clone was detected only a few times. The rearrangement uses TRBV27 and TRBJ2-5; 9 bases match TRBD2. The CDR3 contains 14 residues. CDR1 and CDR2 (germline): MNHEY, SMNVEV (reference sequence). Trimming cost V 6 bases and J 6 bases; bases outside gene matches: 8. The chain's CDR3 is CASRDSGGFKTQYF. CDR3 DNA: TGTGCCAGCAGGGATAGCGGGGGTTTTAAGACCCAGTACTTC.

The V and J genes are TRBV7-9 and TRBJ2-7; D is undetermined. Trimming took 8 bases from V and 1 from J, leaving 6 bases between them. The CDR3 contains 11 residues. CDR1 and CDR2 from the germline V gene are SEHNR and FQNEAQ (reference sequence). The CDR3 DNA reads TGTGCCAGCGTCGGTTCCTACGAGCAGTACTTC. Amino acids: CASVGSYEQYF.

The genes are TRBV2 and TRBJ1-5; 9 bases align to TRBD1. V shed 2 bases, J shed 2 bases, and the junction held 7 bases outside the gene matches. This CDR3 comprises 17 residues. The V gene's germline CDR1 is SNHLY and CDR2 FYNNEI. CDR3 in amino acids: CASSENNWTGGNQPQHF. The CDR3, as DNA: TGTGCCAGCAGTGAAAACAATTGGACAGGGGGCAATCAGCCCCAGCATTTT.